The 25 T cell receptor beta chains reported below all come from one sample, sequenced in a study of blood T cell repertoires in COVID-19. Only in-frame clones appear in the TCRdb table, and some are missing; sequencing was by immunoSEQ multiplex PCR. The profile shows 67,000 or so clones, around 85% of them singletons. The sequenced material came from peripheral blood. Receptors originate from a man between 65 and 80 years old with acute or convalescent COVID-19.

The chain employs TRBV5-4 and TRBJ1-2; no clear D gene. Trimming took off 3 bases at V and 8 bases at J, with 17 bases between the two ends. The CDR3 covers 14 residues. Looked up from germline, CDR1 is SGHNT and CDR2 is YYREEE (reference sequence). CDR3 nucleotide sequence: TGTGCCAGCAGCTCGAGCCAGGTCTCGCTAGGCTACACCTTC. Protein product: CASSSSQVSLGYTF.

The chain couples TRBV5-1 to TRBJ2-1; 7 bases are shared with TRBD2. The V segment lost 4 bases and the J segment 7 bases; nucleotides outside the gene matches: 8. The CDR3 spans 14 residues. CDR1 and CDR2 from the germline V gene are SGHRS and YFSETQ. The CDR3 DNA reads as TGCGCCAGCAGCCGGATCCCTAGCGGAAATGAGCAGTTCTTC. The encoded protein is CASSRIPSGNEQFF.

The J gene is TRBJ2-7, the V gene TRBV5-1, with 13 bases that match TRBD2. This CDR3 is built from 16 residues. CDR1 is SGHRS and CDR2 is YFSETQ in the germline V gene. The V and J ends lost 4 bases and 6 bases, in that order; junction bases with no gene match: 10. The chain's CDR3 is CASSPGLAGYPGEQYF. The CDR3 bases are TGCGCCAGCAGCCCGGGACTAGCGGGATATCCGGGCGAGCAGTACTTC.

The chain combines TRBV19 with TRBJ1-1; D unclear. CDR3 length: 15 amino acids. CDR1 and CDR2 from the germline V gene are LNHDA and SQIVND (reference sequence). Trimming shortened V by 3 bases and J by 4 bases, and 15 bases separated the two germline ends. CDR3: CASSIVRGLTTEAFF. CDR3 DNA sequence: TGTGCCAGTAGTATCGTCCGGGGTTTGACCACTGAAGCTTTCTTT.

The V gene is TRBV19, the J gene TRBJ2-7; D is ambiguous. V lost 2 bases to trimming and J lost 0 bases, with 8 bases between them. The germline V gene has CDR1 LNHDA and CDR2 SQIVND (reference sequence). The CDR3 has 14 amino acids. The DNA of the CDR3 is TGTGCCAGTAGTATATCCAGGTTCTCCTACGAGCAGTACTTC. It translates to CASSISRFSYEQYF.

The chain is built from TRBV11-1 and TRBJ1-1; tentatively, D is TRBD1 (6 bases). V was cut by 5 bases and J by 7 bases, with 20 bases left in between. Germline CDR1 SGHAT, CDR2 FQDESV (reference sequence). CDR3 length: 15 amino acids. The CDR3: CASSATKGVRNEAFF. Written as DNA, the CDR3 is TGTGCCAGCAGCGCGACGAAGGGGGTACGGAATGAAGCTTTCTTT.

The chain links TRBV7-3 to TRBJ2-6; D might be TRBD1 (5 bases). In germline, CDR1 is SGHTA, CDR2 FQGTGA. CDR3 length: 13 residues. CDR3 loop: CATGAYGANVLTF. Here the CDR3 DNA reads TGTGCTACTGGGGCTTATGGGGCCAACGTCCTGACTTTC. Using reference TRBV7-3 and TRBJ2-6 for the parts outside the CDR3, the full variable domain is GAGVSQTPSNKVTEKGKYVELRCDPISGHTALYWYRQSLGQGPEFLIYFQGTGAADDSGLPNDRFFAVRPEGSVSTLKIQRTERGDSAVYLCATGAYGANVLTFGAGSRLTVL.

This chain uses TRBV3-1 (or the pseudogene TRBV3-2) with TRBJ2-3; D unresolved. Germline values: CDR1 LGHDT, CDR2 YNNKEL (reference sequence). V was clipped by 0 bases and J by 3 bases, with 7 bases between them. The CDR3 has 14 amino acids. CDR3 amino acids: CASSQDKRTDTQYF. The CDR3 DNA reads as TGTGCCAGCAGCCAAGATAAGAGGACAGATACGCAGTATTTT.

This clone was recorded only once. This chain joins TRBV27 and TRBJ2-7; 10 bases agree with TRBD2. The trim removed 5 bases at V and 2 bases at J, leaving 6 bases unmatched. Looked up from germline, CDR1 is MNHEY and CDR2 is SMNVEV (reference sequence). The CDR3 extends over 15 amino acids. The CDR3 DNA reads TGTGCCAGCAGTCAACTAGCGGGACATACCTACGAGCAGTACTTC. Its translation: CASSQLAGHTYEQYF.

The CDR3 loop is CASSRGGYNEQFF. In nucleotides, the CDR3 is TGTGCCAGCTCTCGGGGAGGCTACAATGAGCAGTTCTTC. The chain uses TRBV6-4 and TRBJ2-1; D perhaps matches TRBD2 (6 bases). The germline CDR1 and CDR2 sequences are MRHNA and SNTAGT. The V end was cut by 8 bases, the J end by 3 bases, with 11 bases between. CDR3 length: 13 amino acids.

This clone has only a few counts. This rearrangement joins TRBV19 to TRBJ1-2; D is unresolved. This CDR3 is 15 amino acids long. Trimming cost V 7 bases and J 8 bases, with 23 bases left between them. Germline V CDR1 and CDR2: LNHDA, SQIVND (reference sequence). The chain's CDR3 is CASKPTGEDEGGYTF. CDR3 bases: TGTGCCAGTAAACCCACTGGGGAGGACGAGGGAGGCTACACCTTC. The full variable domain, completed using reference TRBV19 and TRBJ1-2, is DGGITQSPKYLFRKEGQNVTLSCEQNLNHDAMYWYRQDPGQGLRLIYYSQIVNDFQKGDIAEGYSVSREKKESFPLTVTSAQKNPTAFYLCASKPTGEDEGGYTFGSGTRLTVV.

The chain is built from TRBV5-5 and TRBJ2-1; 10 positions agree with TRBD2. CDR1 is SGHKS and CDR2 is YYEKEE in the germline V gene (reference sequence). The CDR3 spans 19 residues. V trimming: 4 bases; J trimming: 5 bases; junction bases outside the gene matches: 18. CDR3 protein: CASSPIFGLAGVSHNEQFF. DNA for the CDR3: TGTGCCAGCAGCCCGATTTTTGGGCTAGCGGGAGTTTCCCACAATGAGCAGTTCTTC.

CDR3 DNA sequence: TGTGCCACCAGTGATTTGGGGACTAGCGGGAGCAATGAGCAGTTCTTC. Protein product: CATSDLGTSGSNEQFF. The chain has TRBV24-1 and TRBJ2-1; 14 bases are shared with TRBD2. Unmatched junction bases numbered 0, after V lost 0 bases and J lost 6 bases. Germline assignment: CDR1 KGHDR and CDR2 SFDVKD. This CDR3 spans 16 amino acids.

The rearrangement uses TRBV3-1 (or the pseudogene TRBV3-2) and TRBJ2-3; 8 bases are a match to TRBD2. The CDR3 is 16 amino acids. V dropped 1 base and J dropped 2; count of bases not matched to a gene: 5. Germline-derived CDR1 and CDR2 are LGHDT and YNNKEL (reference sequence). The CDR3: CASSQGASGSTDTQYF. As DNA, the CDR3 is TGTGCCAGCAGCCAAGGGGCTAGCGGGTCCACAGATACGCAGTATTTT.

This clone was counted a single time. The CDR3 loop reads CASSIREFSGANVLTF. The CDR3 bases are TGTGCCAGTAGTATTCGGGAATTCTCTGGGGCCAACGTCCTGACTTTC. The chain is built from TRBV19 and TRBJ2-6; TRBD2 is a possible D gene (5 bases). Germline CDR1 reads LNHDA; CDR2 reads SQIVND (reference sequence). The ends were cut back, 3 bases at V and 0 bases at J, with 9 bases in the middle. This CDR3 contains 16 residues.

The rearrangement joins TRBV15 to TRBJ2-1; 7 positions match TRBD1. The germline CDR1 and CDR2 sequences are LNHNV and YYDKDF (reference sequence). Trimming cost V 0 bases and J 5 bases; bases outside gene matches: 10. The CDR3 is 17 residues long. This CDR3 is CATSRDLRDSIHNEQFF. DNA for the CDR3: TGTGCCACCAGCAGAGATCTCCGGGACAGCATACACAATGAGCAGTTCTTC.

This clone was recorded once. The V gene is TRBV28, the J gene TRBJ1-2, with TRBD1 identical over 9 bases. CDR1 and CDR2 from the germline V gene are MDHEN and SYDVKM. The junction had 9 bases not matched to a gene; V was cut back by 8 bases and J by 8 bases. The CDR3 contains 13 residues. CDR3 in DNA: TGTGCCAGCTTTGGACAGGGGAGGAGGGGCTACACCTTC. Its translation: CASFGQGRRGYTF.

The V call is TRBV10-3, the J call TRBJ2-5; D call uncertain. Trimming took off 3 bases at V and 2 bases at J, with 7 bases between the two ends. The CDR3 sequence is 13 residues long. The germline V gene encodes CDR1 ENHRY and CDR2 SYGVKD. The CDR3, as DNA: TGTGCCATCAGTGACCTAGAACAAGAGACCCAGTACTTC. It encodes CAISDLEQETQYF.

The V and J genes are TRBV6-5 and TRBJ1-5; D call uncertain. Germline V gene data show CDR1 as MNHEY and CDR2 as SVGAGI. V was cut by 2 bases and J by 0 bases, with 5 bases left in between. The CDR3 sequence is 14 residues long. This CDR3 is CASSYISSNQPQHF. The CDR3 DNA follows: TGTGCCAGCAGTTACATCTCTAGCAATCAGCCCCAGCATTTT.

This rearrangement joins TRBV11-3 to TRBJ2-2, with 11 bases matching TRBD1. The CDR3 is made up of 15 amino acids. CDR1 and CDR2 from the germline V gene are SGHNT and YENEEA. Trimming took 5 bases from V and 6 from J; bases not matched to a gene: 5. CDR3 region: CASSPPGQGAGELFF. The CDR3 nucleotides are TGTGCCAGCAGCCCCCCGGGACAGGGGGCCGGGGAGCTGTTTTTT.

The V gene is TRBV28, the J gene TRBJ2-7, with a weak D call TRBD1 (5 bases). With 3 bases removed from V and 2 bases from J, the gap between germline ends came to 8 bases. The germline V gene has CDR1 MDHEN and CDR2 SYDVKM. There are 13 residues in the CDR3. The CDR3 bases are TGTGCCAGCAGTTTGGCCAGGGCCTACGAGCAGTACTTC. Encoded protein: CASSLARAYEQYF.

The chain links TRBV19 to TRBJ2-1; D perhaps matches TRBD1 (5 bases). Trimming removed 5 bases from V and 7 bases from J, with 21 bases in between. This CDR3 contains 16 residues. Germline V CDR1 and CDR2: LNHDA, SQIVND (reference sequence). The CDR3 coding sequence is TGTGCCAGTAGTCATCGACAGTCCCTCCCCGGGAATGAGCAGTTCTTC. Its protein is CASSHRQSLPGNEQFF.

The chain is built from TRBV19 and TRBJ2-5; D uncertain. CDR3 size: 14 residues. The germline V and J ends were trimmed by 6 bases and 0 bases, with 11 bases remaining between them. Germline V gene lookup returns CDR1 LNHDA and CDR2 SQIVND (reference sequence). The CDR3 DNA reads TGTGCCAGTAGCGTAGCCCCGTACCAAGAGACCCAGTACTTC. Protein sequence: CASSVAPYQETQYF.

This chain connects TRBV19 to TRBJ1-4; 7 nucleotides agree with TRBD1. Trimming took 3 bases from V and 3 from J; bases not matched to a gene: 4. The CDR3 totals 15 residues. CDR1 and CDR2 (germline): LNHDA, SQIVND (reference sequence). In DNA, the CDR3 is TGTGCCAGTAGTATTAAGGGGGCGCCTAATGAAAAACTGTTTTTT. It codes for CASSIKGAPNEKLFF.

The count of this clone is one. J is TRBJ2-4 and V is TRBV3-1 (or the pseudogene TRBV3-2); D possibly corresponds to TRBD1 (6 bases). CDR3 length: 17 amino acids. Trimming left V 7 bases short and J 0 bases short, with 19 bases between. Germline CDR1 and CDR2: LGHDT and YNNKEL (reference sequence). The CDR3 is CASTSARTEGAKNIQYF. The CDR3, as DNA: TGTGCCAGCACCTCAGCGAGGACAGAGGGAGCCAAAAACATTCAGTACTTC.